A selection of T cell receptor beta chains follows, all from one sample in a study of monozygotic twins with inflammatory bowel disease. TCRdb derives one entry per CDR3 protein from the 5' RACE reads, leaving out DNA. The table lists a few hundred thousand distinct CDR3 sequences. Material for sequencing was blood. These receptors were collected from a human donor with ulcerative colitis or Crohn's disease, or a healthy co-twin of an affected twin (not recorded which). Both conserved end residues are part of each CDR3. The order of the fields is CDR3 length, J gene, clone size, V gene, CDR3 protein. Part of the rows lack a size; the others show once, few, many or a class for expanded clones.

cdr3_length: 16
j_call: TRBJ2-5
clone_size: .
v_call: TRBV9
cdr3_aa: CASSVERASGMKTQYF

cdr3_length: 15
j_call: TRBJ1-6
clone_size: .
v_call: TRBV4-2
cdr3_aa: CASSQESGGDSPLHF

cdr3_length: 14
j_call: TRBJ2-7
clone_size: .
v_call: TRBV5-8
cdr3_aa: CASSLLWSSYEQYF

cdr3_length: 15
j_call: TRBJ1-4
clone_size: .
v_call: TRBV9
cdr3_aa: CASSEGDSRDEKLFF

cdr3_length: 16
j_call: TRBJ2-3
clone_size: .
v_call: TRBV6-1
cdr3_aa: CASSDQAGGVADTQYF

cdr3_length: 15
j_call: TRBJ1-2
clone_size: .
v_call: TRBV3-1
cdr3_aa: CASSRGQGLKYGYTF

cdr3_length: 12
j_call: TRBJ2-7
clone_size: .
v_call: TRBV10-3
cdr3_aa: CAISGSSYEQYF

cdr3_length: 17
j_call: TRBJ1-1
clone_size: .
v_call: TRBV10-3
cdr3_aa: CAITPSPGQGQGAEAFF

cdr3_length: 12
j_call: TRBJ1-1
clone_size: .
v_call: TRBV5-5
cdr3_aa: CASSQMDRAAFF

cdr3_length: 17
j_call: TRBJ1-1
clone_size: .
v_call: TRBV2
cdr3_aa: CASSWGTGALVGTEAFF

cdr3_length: 14
j_call: TRBJ1-1
clone_size: .
v_call: TRBV5-6
cdr3_aa: CASSLGWGATEAFF

cdr3_length: 15
j_call: TRBJ1-1
clone_size: .
v_call: TRBV20-1
cdr3_aa: CSARDGRGQVAEAFF

cdr3_length: 15
j_call: TRBJ1-5
clone_size: .
v_call: TRBV30
cdr3_aa: CAWSVGGALGQPQHF

cdr3_length: 17
j_call: TRBJ2-3
clone_size: .
v_call: TRBV7-2
cdr3_aa: CASSLGGSGFNTDTQYF

cdr3_length: 12
j_call: TRBJ1-1
clone_size: .
v_call: TRBV20-1
cdr3_aa: CSARVSGLRAFF

cdr3_length: 13
j_call: TRBJ2-3
clone_size: .
v_call: TRBV20-1
cdr3_aa: CSVTPGQGDTQYF

cdr3_length: 14
j_call: TRBJ2-3
clone_size: .
v_call: TRBV5-6
cdr3_aa: CASSRGQALATQYF

cdr3_length: 16
j_call: TRBJ2-1
clone_size: .
v_call: TRBV7-2
cdr3_aa: CASSRSGSRSYNEQFF

cdr3_length: 14
j_call: TRBJ2-7
clone_size: .
v_call: TRBV5-1
cdr3_aa: CASSLAGSSYEQYF

cdr3_length: 13
j_call: TRBJ2-3
clone_size: .
v_call: TRBV24-1
cdr3_aa: CATGGRGTDTQYF

cdr3_length: 12
j_call: TRBJ2-5
clone_size: .
v_call: TRBV10-2
cdr3_aa: CASSESIETQYF

cdr3_length: 17
j_call: TRBJ2-7
clone_size: .
v_call: TRBV7-2
cdr3_aa: CASSWTSGGASFFEQYF

cdr3_length: 14
j_call: TRBJ1-5
clone_size: .
v_call: TRBV20-1
cdr3_aa: CSARGGSGNQPQHF

cdr3_length: 19
j_call: TRBJ2-1
clone_size: .
v_call: TRBV11-2
cdr3_aa: CASSSLTGTSGSSYNEQFF

cdr3_length: 15
j_call: TRBJ2-1
clone_size: .
v_call: TRBV9
cdr3_aa: CASSAAGLLYNEQFF

cdr3_length: 16
j_call: TRBJ2-2
clone_size: .
v_call: TRBV5-1
cdr3_aa: CASSPPSTGVPGELFF

cdr3_length: 17
j_call: TRBJ2-3
clone_size: .
v_call: TRBV4-3
cdr3_aa: CASSQAGLHLSTDTQYF

cdr3_length: 14
j_call: TRBJ1-4
clone_size: .
v_call: TRBV6-1
cdr3_aa: CASSTNRAQEKLFF

cdr3_length: 14
j_call: TRBJ2-5
clone_size: .
v_call: TRBV12-3/TRBV12-4
cdr3_aa: CASRLIRAGETQYF

cdr3_length: 12
j_call: TRBJ2-5
clone_size: .
v_call: TRBV30
cdr3_aa: CAWSAREETQYF

cdr3_length: 13
j_call: TRBJ1-1
clone_size: .
v_call: TRBV5-1
cdr3_aa: CASSLSTGGGAFF

cdr3_length: 13
j_call: TRBJ2-7
clone_size: .
v_call: TRBV6-2/TRBV6-3
cdr3_aa: CASSPRKGYEQYF

cdr3_length: 15
j_call: TRBJ2-1
clone_size: .
v_call: TRBV7-9
cdr3_aa: CASSLIRQDGHEQFF

cdr3_length: 12
j_call: TRBJ2-3
clone_size: .
v_call: TRBV20-1
cdr3_aa: CSQDGAGDTQYF

cdr3_length: 14
j_call: TRBJ2-7
clone_size: .
v_call: TRBV29-1
cdr3_aa: CSVGSAVRIYEQYF

cdr3_length: 15
j_call: TRBJ1-5
clone_size: medium-sized
v_call: TRBV5-1
cdr3_aa: CASSRDSGADQPQHF

cdr3_length: 14
j_call: TRBJ2-1
clone_size: .
v_call: TRBV5-1
cdr3_aa: CASSLPGHNNEQFF

cdr3_length: 11
j_call: TRBJ1-1
clone_size: .
v_call: TRBV13
cdr3_aa: CASQWGTEAFF

cdr3_length: 11
j_call: TRBJ2-1
clone_size: .
v_call: TRBV28
cdr3_aa: CASSSDRWEFF

cdr3_length: 14
j_call: TRBJ1-2
clone_size: .
v_call: TRBV5-5
cdr3_aa: CASSLADPTYGYTF

cdr3_length: 14
j_call: TRBJ2-2
clone_size: .
v_call: TRBV10-3
cdr3_aa: CAISAQGTTGELFF

cdr3_length: 16
j_call: TRBJ2-5
clone_size: .
v_call: TRBV12-3/TRBV12-4
cdr3_aa: CASSWTRTGPQETQYF

cdr3_length: 14
j_call: TRBJ2-1
clone_size: .
v_call: TRBV20-1
cdr3_aa: CSARNPWTSFEQFF

cdr3_length: 14
j_call: TRBJ1-1
clone_size: .
v_call: TRBV12-3/TRBV12-4
cdr3_aa: CASSFRDTGGQVLF

cdr3_length: 13
j_call: TRBJ1-1
clone_size: .
v_call: TRBV18
cdr3_aa: CASSKELHTEAFF

cdr3_length: 15
j_call: TRBJ2-3
clone_size: .
v_call: TRBV12-3/TRBV12-4
cdr3_aa: CASRIAGGLGDTQYF

cdr3_length: 14
j_call: TRBJ1-2
clone_size: .
v_call: TRBV19
cdr3_aa: CASSIQRGNSGYTF

cdr3_length: 17
j_call: TRBJ1-6
clone_size: .
v_call: TRBV5-8
cdr3_aa: CASSLGVRTIPNSPLHF

cdr3_length: 14
j_call: TRBJ2-3
clone_size: .
v_call: TRBV5-4
cdr3_aa: CASSFGGIGDTQYF

cdr3_length: 17
j_call: TRBJ2-2
clone_size: .
v_call: TRBV27
cdr3_aa: CASSLSGSGANTGELFF

cdr3_length: 14
j_call: TRBJ1-2
clone_size: .
v_call: TRBV29-1
cdr3_aa: CSVGKGMGNYGYTF